One T cell receptor beta chain is described in this entry. Its antigen is currently unknown. The CDR3 consists of 16 residues. Deletions cut 1 base from V and 7 bases from J, with 17 bases between. Germline values: CDR1 MDHEN, CDR2 SYDVKM. The record originates from a study of cytomegalovirus exposure and HLA in healthy donors. The PCR made use of 60 Vbeta and 13 Jbeta primers. Method: immunoSEQ multiplex PCR; TCRdb's copy keeps in-frame clones and lacks some. The sample gives over 110,000 clones, approximately 70% of which show up once; roughly 1.3% is in the top ten. Findings and caveats of the study: Other equally common chains were less clonally expanded than HLA-associated TCR beta chains, a later analysis showed. In a later analysis, TCR beta V- and J-gene trimming showed a link to a missense DCLRE1C variant.

The chain combines TRBV28 with TRBJ1-5; D gene unclear. The sequence came from a woman between 40 and 55 years old in good health and CMV-seronegative. The sequenced material came from PBMCs. In DNA, the CDR3 is TGTGCCAGCAGTTTATCCTCCGGGATCGGGATGCAGCCCCAGCATTTT. It is translated as CASSLSSGIGMQPQHF.